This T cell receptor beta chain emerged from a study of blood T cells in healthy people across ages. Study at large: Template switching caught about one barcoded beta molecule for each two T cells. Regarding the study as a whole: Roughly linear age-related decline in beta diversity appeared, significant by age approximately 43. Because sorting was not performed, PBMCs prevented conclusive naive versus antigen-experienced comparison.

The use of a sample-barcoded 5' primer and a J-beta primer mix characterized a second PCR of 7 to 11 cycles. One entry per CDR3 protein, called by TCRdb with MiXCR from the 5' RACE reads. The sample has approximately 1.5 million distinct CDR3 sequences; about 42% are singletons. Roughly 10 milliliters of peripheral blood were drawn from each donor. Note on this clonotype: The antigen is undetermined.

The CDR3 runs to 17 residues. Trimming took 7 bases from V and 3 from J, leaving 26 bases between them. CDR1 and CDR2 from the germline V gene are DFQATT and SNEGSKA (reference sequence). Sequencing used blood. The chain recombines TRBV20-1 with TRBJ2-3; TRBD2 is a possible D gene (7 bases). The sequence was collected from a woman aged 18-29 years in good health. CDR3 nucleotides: TGCAGTGTTCCACGCCCGGAGGGGGGGGTCAGGACAGATACGCAGTATTTT. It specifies CSVPRPEGGVRTDTQYF.